These 20 T cell receptor beta chains came from one sample sequenced in a study of blood T cells in healthy people across ages. Then a second PCR, running about 7 to 11 cycles, was carried out with a sample-barcoded 5' primer and a J-beta primer mix. TCRdb ran MiXCR on the 5' RACE reads and lists one entry per CDR3 protein. The table shows about 780,000 distinct CDR3 sequences, with roughly 46% occurring only once. Source material: blood. The receptors were gathered from a man older than 75 in good health.

V gene TRBV6-5 combines with J gene TRBJ2-3, with TRBD2 identical over 9 bases. This CDR3 is built from 17 residues. Trimming took 2 bases from V and 5 from J; bases not matched to a gene: 11. Per the germline V gene, CDR1 is MNHEY and CDR2 is SVGAGI. CDR3 protein: CASSYQASGGPLDTQYF. The CDR3 DNA reads TGTGCCAGCAGTTACCAGGCGAGCGGGGGGCCCTTAGATACGCAGTATTTT.

This chain uses TRBV2 with TRBJ2-3, with D perhaps TRBD2 (5 bases). Germline V gene data show CDR1 as SNHLY and CDR2 as FYNNEI. CDR3 length equals 16 residues. V was shortened by 4 bases and J by 7 bases, with 21 bases between the two germline ends. CDR3 nucleotides: TGTGCCAGCAGTGGCCCACTAGAACCGGCCCCCTATACGCAGTATTTT. This codes for CASSGPLEPAPYTQYF. The full variable domain, completed using reference TRBV2 and TRBJ2-3, is EPEVTQTPSHQVTQMGQEVILRCVPISNHLYFYWYRQILGQKVEFLVSFYNNEISEKSEIFDDQFSVERPDGSNFTLKIRSTKLEDSAMYFCASSGPLEPAPYTQYFGPGTRLTVL.

The rearrangement links TRBV7-2 to TRBJ2-1, with TRBD2 matching 13 bases. The germline CDR1 and CDR2 sequences are SGHTA and FQGNSA. The CDR3 length is 18 residues. V lost 2 bases, J lost 6 bases, and 10 bases stayed unmatched. CDR3 DNA sequence: TGTGCCAGCAGCTTAACGGGACTAGCGGGAAGTACGGGCAATGAGCAGTTCTTC. Protein sequence: CASSLTGLAGSTGNEQFF.

A few counts support this clonotype. The genes are TRBV5-1 and TRBJ2-1, with a weak D call TRBD1 (6 bases). The CDR3 has 15 amino acids. The V end was cut by 4 bases, the J end by 1 base, with 12 bases between. Germline assignment: CDR1 SGHRS and CDR2 YFSETQ. DNA for the CDR3: TGCGCCAGCAGCACGGGGCAGGGGTCCTACAATGAGCAGTTCTTC. The encoded protein is CASSTGQGSYNEQFF.

The rearrangement links TRBV11-2 to TRBJ2-7; unclear D gene. CDR1 is SGHAT and CDR2 is FQNNGV in the germline V gene. The germline V and J ends were trimmed by 1 base and 6 bases, with 16 bases remaining between them. The CDR3 totals 15 residues. The CDR3 protein is CASSLVNPGSGEQYF. In nucleotides, the CDR3 is TGTGCCAGCAGCTTAGTGAATCCCGGCTCTGGCGAGCAGTACTTC.

This chain uses TRBV5-1 with TRBJ2-4, with D unresolved. The J call could be wrong; TRBJ2-7 is a better fit for the DNA end. CDR1 and CDR2 from the germline V gene are SGHRS and YFSETQ. The CDR3 is 13 residues long. The CDR3 coding sequence is TGCGCCAGCAGCTTGGCCTCTCCCTACGAGCAGTACTTC. Its protein is CASSLASPYEQYF.

This clonotype was observed a few times. The chain has TRBV18 and TRBJ1-1; D gene uncertain. The CDR3 length is 12 residues. V shed 4 bases and J shed 3 bases, with 6 bases lying between them. Germline-derived CDR1 and CDR2 are KGHSH and LQKENI. The CDR3: CASSRQDTEAFF. The CDR3 region has the DNA TGTGCCAGCTCACGGCAGGACACTGAAGCTTTCTTT.

This chain joins TRBV28 and TRBJ1-2; 11 bases fit TRBD1. Germline V CDR1 and CDR2: MDHEN, SYDVKM. This CDR3 comprises 15 residues. V lost 5 bases and J lost 8; bases outside the gene matches: 10. This CDR3 is CASSVAGTGGEGYTF. The CDR3, as DNA: TGTGCCAGCAGTGTAGCCGGGACAGGGGGTGAAGGCTACACCTTC.

On this clonotype itself: One junction end disagrees with the germline gene, perhaps due to a read error. CDR3 residues: CASSPNPYLGQGAVTETQYF. In DNA form, the CDR3 reads TGCGCCAGCAGCCCGAACCCTTACCTAGGACAGGGGGCGGTCACAGAGACGCAGTATTTT. This sequence joins TRBV5-1 and TRBJ2-3; 11 bases match TRBD1. In germline, CDR1 is SGHRS, CDR2 YFSETQ. This CDR3 has 20 amino acids.

V usage is TRBV6-1 and J usage is TRBJ2-3; D remains unclear. The CDR3 has 13 residues. V gave up 3 bases and J gave up 2 bases, with 6 bases separating them. Germline CDR1 MNHNS, CDR2 SASEGT. The CDR3 protein is CASSDGYTDTQYF. DNA for the CDR3: TGTGCCAGCAGTGACGGGTACACAGATACGCAGTATTTT.

Note on this clonotype: A much more abundant neighbour one base away suggests this may be a read error. The chain combines TRBV4-1 with TRBJ2-1, with D uncertain. Trimming cost V 4 bases and J 5 bases, with 12 bases left between them. The CDR3 loop spans 14 amino acids. Germline V gene lookup returns CDR1 MGHRA and CDR2 YSYEKL. The CDR3 protein is CASSLSGAHNEQFF. CDR3 nucleotides: TGCGCCAGCAGCCTTTCGGGTGCCCACAATGAGCAGTTCTTC.

In the case of this clonotype: Germline is not matched at one junction end, which may reflect a read error. The V call is TRBV7-3, the J call TRBJ2-5; D is perhaps TRBD2 (6 bases). The CDR3 runs 14 residues. Germline lookup yields CDR1 SGHTA and CDR2 FQGTGA. CDR3 nucleotide sequence: TGTGCCAGCAGCCCCAGCGGGTCCAAAGAGACCCGGTACTTC. This codes for CASSPSGSKETRYF.

In regard to this clonotype: Possible read error: a much larger clone is one base away. The rearrangement uses TRBV24-1 and TRBJ2-1, with D unresolved. CDR1 is KGHDR, CDR2 SFDVKD, per germline. The CDR3 runs 15 residues. Trimming removed 9 bases from V and 2 bases from J, with 16 bases in between. The CDR3 here is CATSNGGITYNEQFF. The CDR3, as DNA: TGTGCCACCTCCAATGGTGGCATAACCTACAATGAGCAGTTCTTC.

The J gene is TRBJ2-3, the V gene TRBV29-1; D is perhaps TRBD1 or TRBD2 (5 bases each). The CDR3 runs 14 residues. Germline CDR1 SQVTM, CDR2 ANQGSEA. The V and J ends lost 7 bases and 10 bases respectively, with 24 bases between them. For the CDR3, the DNA is TGCAGCGCCCTTTGGGGGACCACCAGAGGGGCGCAGTATTTT. This sequence encodes CSALWGTTRGAQYF.

Turning to this clonotype: At one end the junction does not follow the germline gene, possibly because of a read error. The chain carries TRBV5-6 and TRBJ2-1; D not certain. Germline V lookup: CDR1 SGHDT, CDR2 YYEEEE. The CDR3 totals 12 residues. The CDR3 DNA sequence: TGTACCAGCAGCTTGGTGGCGCATGAGCAGTTCTTC. Protein: CTSSLVAHEQFF.

Only a few counts were recorded for this clonotype. CDR3 DNA sequence: TGTGCCAGCAGCTTAGATCAGGGAAAACAAGAGACCCAGTACTTC. Translation: CASSLDQGKQETQYF. The V gene is TRBV11-2, the J gene TRBJ2-5, with a weak D call TRBD1 (5 bases). This CDR3 is built from 15 residues. Germline loops: CDR1 SGHAT, CDR2 FQNNGV. Trimming stripped 0 bases from V and 2 bases from J, with 10 bases between.

This clonotype was counted only a few times. V and J are TRBV9 and TRBJ2-5; tentative D call: TRBD1 (5 bases). Per germline, CDR1 SGDLS and CDR2 YYNGEE. This CDR3 spans 15 amino acids. Trimming stripped 1 base from V and 5 bases from J, with 15 bases between. The CDR3 spells CASSVNTGVGETQYF. CDR3 nucleotide sequence: TGTGCCAGCAGCGTAAACACAGGTGTTGGGGAGACCCAGTACTTC.

This clonotype was seen only a few times. The V call is TRBV5-1, the J call TRBJ2-1, with D perhaps matching TRBD1 (5 bases). Germline CDR1 and CDR2: SGHRS and YFSETQ. This CDR3 has 17 amino acids. V was trimmed by 4 bases and J by 0 bases, leaving 17 bases between them. CDR3 sequence (DNA): TGCGCCAGCAGCATGTTTAGGGGTAGAAGCTCCTACAATGAGCAGTTCTTC. It encodes CASSMFRGRSSYNEQFF.

The rearrangement joins TRBV29-1 to TRBJ2-6; D gene ambiguous. CDR1 and CDR2 (germline): SQVTM, ANQGSEA. Trimming cost V 1 base and J 2 bases, with 9 bases left between them. The CDR3 consists of 15 residues. The CDR3 DNA follows: TGCAGCGTTGAAGTTGCGGCTGCTGGGGCCAACGTCCTGACTTTC. Translation gives CSVEVAAAGANVLTF.

CDR3 bases: TGTGCCTGGAGCCGACTAGCGGGAGGTGGGGAGCTGTTTTTT. Its protein is CAWSRLAGGGELFF. V and J are TRBV30 and TRBJ2-2; 13 nucleotides align to TRBD2. J was trimmed by 8 bases and V by 3 bases; bases with no gene match: 3. The CDR3 loop spans 14 amino acids. From germline, CDR1 is GTSNPN and CDR2 SVGIG (reference sequence). Complete variable domain (other parts from reference TRBV30 and TRBJ2-2): SQTIHQWPATLVQPVGSPLSLECTVEGTSNPNLYWYRQAAGRGLQLLFYSVGIGQISSEVPQNLSASRPQDRQFILSSKKLLLSDSGFYLCAWSRLAGGGELFFGEGSRLTVL.